One TCR beta chain is described in this entry. The data belong to a study of blood T cell repertoires in COVID-19. Study information: The United States, Italy and Spain provided the acute and convalescent COVID-19 samples. PBMCs, B-cell-depleted T cells, or T cells were the source of the cDNA or gDNA that made up the material.

In the authors' workflow: The assay estimated nucleated cells by amplifying reference gene primers. The method was immunoSEQ multiplex PCR; TCRdb's version includes in-frame clones alone and lacks a portion of them. V and J calls and clone size are as listed in that table; D and trimming were resolved from the DNA. This table has about 52,000 clones, about 80% appearing once. This TCR was sampled from a man in his 70s with active COVID-19. The specimen was peripheral blood.

The CDR3 DNA reads as TGTGCCAGCAGCTTGGCCGGGTTCACCACCTACGAGCAGTACTTC. It encodes CASSLAGFTTYEQYF. The V and J genes are TRBV5-5 and TRBJ2-7; D is unresolved. Trimming stripped 0 bases from V and 2 bases from J, with 12 bases between. This CDR3 has 15 residues. CDR1 SGHKS and CDR2 YYEKEE come from the germline V gene (reference sequence).